The rows below give T cell receptor beta chains drawn from one sample of a study of cytomegalovirus exposure and HLA in healthy donors. The table came from immunoSEQ multiplex PCR; TCRdb's copy has only in-frame clones and leaves some out. The table records some 160,000 clones, roughly four fifths of them present only once. The sequencing input was PBMCs. All receptors derive from a woman between 50 and 59 years old in good health and CMV-seronegative. The CDR3 runs from the conserved cysteine through the conserved F or W. Each record gives: V gene, D gene, J gene, clone size, CDR3 DNA, CDR3 protein. A D gene is named only where the DNA matches it firmly. For some rows the clone size is stated as once, few or many, or as a class when expanded; others skip it.

TRBV28	.	TRBJ2-7	.	TGTGCCAGCAGTCCCCGTTCTGGGGAGTGGGCCTACGAGCAGTACTTC	CASSPRSGEWAYEQYF
TRBV6-5	.	TRBJ1-3	.	TGTGCCAGCAGAAAACAGGGCTCTGGAAACACCATATATTTT	CASRKQGSGNTIYF
TRBV18	TRBD2	TRBJ2-1	.	TGTGCCAGCTCACCAGGAACGGGAGGGATCCATGAGCAGTTCTTC	CASSPGTGGIHEQFF
TRBV18	TRBD1	TRBJ1-2	.	TGTGCCAGCTCACCGGGACAGGGGGCGTTTTCAACTGGCTACACCTTC	CASSPGQGAFSTGYTF
TRBV6-1	TRBD2	TRBJ2-7	.	TGTGCCAGCAGTGTAACGTGGGAACTAGCGAGAAACTACGAGCAGTACTTC	CASSVTWELARNYEQYF
TRBV10-3	.	TRBJ2-5	.	TGTGCCATCGGGGGCCCCACGGTCCAAGAGACCCAGTACTTC	CAIGGPTVQETQYF
TRBV28	.	TRBJ1-2	.	TGTGCCAGCAGGGCCGTGGGGCAGAGCTATGGCTACACCTTC	CASRAVGQSYGYTF
TRBV28	.	TRBJ1-1	.	TGTGCCAGCAGTTTATCTAGGACTGAAGCTTTCTTT	CASSLSRTEAFF
TRBV10-2	.	TRBJ1-1	.	TGCGCCACTCAAAGTGGGAGGGAATCAGGCACTGAAGCTTTCTTT	CATQSGRESGTEAFF
TRBV15	TRBD1	TRBJ2-5	.	TGTGCCACCAGCAGACCGCAGGGGGCTAGGGAGACCCAGTACTTC	CATSRPQGARETQYF
TRBV5-4	.	TRBJ2-2	.	TGTGCCAGCAGCTCCCCGGGAACCGGGGAGCTGTTTTTT	CASSSPGTGELFF
TRBV7-3	.	TRBJ2-5	.	TGTGCCAGCAGCTTATCAGGAGAGACCCAGTACTTC	CASSLSGETQYF
TRBV4-1	.	TRBJ1-1	few	TGCGCCAGCAGCCAAGACCCCGCTATGAACACTGAAGCTTTCTTT	CASSQDPAMNTEAFF
TRBV28	.	TRBJ1-1	.	TGTGCCAGCAAAAGACAGCACACTGAAGCTTTCTTT	CASKRQHTEAFF
TRBV9	TRBD2	TRBJ2-3	few	TGTGCCAGCAGCGCGGGACTAGCGGGGGGGAATGATGCAGATACGCAGTATTTT	CASSAGLAGGNDADTQYF
TRBV4-1	TRBD1	TRBJ1-2	many	TGCGCCAGCAGCCCCGGGACAGAGACTCACTACACCTTC	CASSPGTETHYTF
TRBV9	.	TRBJ1-1	.	TGTGCCAGCAGCGCTTACACTGAAGCTTTCTTT	CASSAYTEAFF
TRBV5-1	TRBD1	TRBJ1-1	.	TGCGCCAGCAGCACCGGACAGGTGGGCGCTGAAGCTTTCTTT	CASSTGQVGAEAFF
TRBV21-1	.	TRBJ2-2	.	TGTGCCAGCAGCACAGGCAGGGCTACGAACACCGGGGAGCTGTTTTTT	CASSTGRATNTGELFF
TRBV15	TRBD2	TRBJ2-1	.	TGTGCCACCAGCACGCGGACTAGCGGGAGAAATGAGCAGTTCTTC	CATSTRTSGRNEQFF
TRBV7-2	.	TRBJ1-1	.	TGTGCCAGCAGCCCGGGATGGAAAGCTTTCTTT	CASSPGWKAFF
TRBV27	.	TRBJ1-1	.	TGTGCCAGCAGTTTTGGGAGGCAAACGAACACTGAAGCTTTCTTT	CASSFGRQTNTEAFF
TRBV7-9	TRBD1	TRBJ1-5	.	TGTGCCAGCAGCTTATGGTTTGGGGGGGACAGGGGTCAGCCCCAGCATTTT	CASSLWFGGDRGQPQHF
TRBV28	TRBD1	TRBJ2-7	.	TGTGCCAGCAGTTCCCCGACAGGGGGTGGCTACTACGAGCAGTACTTC	CASSSPTGGGYYEQYF
TRBV10-3	.	TRBJ1-1	few	TGTGCCATCAGTGGGCGGATGAACACTGAAGCTTTCTTT	CAISGRMNTEAFF
TRBV25-1	TRBD2	TRBJ2-1	.	TGTGCCAGCAGTGAAGTTTCCGGGAGGACCTACAATGAGCAGTTCTTC	CASSEVSGRTYNEQFF
TRBV7-2	.	TRBJ1-3	.	TGTGCCAGCAGCCCCGAGAGAAACACCATATATTTT	CASSPERNTIYF
TRBV2	TRBD1	TRBJ1-2	.	TGTGCCGGGACAGGGAACTATGGCTACACCTTC	CAGTGNYGYTF
TRBV27	TRBD2	TRBJ2-7	.	TGTGCCAGCAGCGGGCCCTGGCGGGAGAGCTACGAGCAGTACTTC	CASSGPWRESYEQYF
TRBV5-4	TRBD1	TRBJ1-6	once	TGTGCCAGCAGCTTGGAAGGGGGCCGATCACCCCTCCACTTT	CASSLEGGRSPLHF
TRBV7-6	TRBD1	TRBJ1-1	.	TGTGCCAGCAGCTTAGGACAGGGGAACACTGAAGCTTTCTTT	CASSLGQGNTEAFF